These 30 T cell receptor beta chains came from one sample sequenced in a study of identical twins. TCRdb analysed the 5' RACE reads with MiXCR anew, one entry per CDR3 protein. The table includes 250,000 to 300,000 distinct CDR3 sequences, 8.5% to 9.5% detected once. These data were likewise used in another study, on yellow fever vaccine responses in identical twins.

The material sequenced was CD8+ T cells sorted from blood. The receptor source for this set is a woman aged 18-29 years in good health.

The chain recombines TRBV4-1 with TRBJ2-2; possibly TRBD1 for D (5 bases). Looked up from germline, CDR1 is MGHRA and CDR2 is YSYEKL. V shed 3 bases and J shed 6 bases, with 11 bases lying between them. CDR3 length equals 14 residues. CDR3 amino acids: CASSHAQGAGELFF. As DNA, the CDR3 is TGCGCCAGCAGCCACGCTCAGGGTGCCGGGGAGCTGTTTTTT.

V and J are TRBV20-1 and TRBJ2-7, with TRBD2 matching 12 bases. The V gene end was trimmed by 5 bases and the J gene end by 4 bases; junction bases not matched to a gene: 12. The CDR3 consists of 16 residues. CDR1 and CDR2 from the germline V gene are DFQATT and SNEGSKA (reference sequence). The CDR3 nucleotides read TGCAGTGCTCCTGTATTAGTGACTAGCGGGGGTTACGAGCAGTACTTC. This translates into CSAPVLVTSGGYEQYF.

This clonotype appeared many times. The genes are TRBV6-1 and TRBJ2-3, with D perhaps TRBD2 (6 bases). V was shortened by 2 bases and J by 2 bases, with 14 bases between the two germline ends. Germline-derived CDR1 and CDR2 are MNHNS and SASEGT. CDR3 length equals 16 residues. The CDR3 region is CASSELLEGLTDTQYF. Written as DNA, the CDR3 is TGTGCCAGCAGTGAATTGCTGGAGGGACTCACAGATACGCAGTATTTT.

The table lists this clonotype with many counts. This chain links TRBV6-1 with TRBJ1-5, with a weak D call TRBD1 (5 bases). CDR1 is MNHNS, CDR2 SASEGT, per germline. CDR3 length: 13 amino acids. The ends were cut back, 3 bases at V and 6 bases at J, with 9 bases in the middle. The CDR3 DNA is TGTGCCAGCAGTGACGGAGGGGTTCAGCCCCAGCATTTT. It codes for CASSDGGVQPQHF.

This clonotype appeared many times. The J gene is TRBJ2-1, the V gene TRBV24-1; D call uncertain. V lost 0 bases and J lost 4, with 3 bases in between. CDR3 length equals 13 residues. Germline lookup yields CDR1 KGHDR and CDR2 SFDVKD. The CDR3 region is CATSDLLYNEQFF. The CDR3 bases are TGTGCCACCAGTGATTTGCTTTACAATGAGCAGTTCTTC.

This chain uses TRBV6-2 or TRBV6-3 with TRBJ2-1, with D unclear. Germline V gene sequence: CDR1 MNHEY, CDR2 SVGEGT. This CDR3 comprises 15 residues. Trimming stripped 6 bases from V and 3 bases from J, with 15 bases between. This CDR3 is CASSPGRLRYNEQFF. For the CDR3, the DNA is TGTGCCAGCAGCCCAGGACGTCTCCGCTACAATGAGCAGTTCTTC.

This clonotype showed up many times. The CDR3 DNA reads as TGTGCCAGCAGTTTGGGGACCTACAATGAGCAGTTCTTC. Translation: CASSLGTYNEQFF. The chain recombines TRBV11-3 with TRBJ2-1; no reliable D call. Germline CDR1 is SGHNT and CDR2 is YENEEA. V was cut by 6 bases and J by 2 bases, with 8 bases left in between. This CDR3 has 13 residues.

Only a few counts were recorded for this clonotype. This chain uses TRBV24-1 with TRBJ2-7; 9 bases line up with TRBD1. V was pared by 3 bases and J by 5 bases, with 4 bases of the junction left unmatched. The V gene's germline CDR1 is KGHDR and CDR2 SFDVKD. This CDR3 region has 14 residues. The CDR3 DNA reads TGTGCCACCAGTGATGGACAGGGGTGGGACGAGCAGTACTTC. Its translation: CATSDGQGWDEQYF.

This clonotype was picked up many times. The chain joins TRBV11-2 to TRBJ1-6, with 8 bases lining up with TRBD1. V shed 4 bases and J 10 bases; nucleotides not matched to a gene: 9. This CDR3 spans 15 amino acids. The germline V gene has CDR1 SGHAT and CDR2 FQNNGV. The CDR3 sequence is CASSSSPGGLSPLHF. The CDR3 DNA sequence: TGTGCCAGCAGCTCCTCCCCAGGGGGCCTGTCACCCCTCCACTTT.

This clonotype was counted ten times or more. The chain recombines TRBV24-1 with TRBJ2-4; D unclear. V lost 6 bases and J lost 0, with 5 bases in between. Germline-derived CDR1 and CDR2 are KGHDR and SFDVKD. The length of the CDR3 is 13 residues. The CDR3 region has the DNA TGTGCCACCAGTTCAGGAGCCAAAAACATTCAGTACTTC. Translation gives CATSSGAKNIQYF.

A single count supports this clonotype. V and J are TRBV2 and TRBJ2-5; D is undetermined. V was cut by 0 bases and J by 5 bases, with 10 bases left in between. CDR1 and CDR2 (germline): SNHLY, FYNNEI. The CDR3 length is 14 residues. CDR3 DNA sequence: TGTGCCAGCAGTGAAGCGAATAACGGCGAGACCCAGTACTTC. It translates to CASSEANNGETQYF.

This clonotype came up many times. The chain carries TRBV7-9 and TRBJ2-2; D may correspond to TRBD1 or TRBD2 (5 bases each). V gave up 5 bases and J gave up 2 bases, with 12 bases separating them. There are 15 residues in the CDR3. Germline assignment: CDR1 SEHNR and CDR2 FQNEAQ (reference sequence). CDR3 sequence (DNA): TGTGCCAGCAGCCCCCGGGACGGAAACACCGGGGAGCTGTTTTTT. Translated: CASSPRDGNTGELFF.

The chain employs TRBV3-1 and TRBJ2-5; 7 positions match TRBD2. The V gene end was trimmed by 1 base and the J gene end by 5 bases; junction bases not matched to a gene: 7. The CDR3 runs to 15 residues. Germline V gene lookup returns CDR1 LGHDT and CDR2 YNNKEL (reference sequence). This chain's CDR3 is CASSQVGLVWETQYF. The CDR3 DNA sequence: TGTGCCAGCAGCCAAGTTGGACTAGTTTGGGAGACCCAGTACTTC.

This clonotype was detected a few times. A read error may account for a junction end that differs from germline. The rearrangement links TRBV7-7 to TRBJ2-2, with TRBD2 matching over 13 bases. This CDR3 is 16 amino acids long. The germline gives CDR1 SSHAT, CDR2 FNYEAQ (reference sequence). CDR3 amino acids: CASSTGLAGDIRELFF. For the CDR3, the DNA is TGTGCTAGCAGCACCGGACTAGCGGGAGACATCCGGGAGCTGTTTTTT.

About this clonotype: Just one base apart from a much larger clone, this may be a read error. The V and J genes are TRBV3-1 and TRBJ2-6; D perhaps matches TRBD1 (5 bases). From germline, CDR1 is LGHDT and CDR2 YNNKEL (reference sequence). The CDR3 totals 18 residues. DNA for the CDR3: TGTGCCCGCAGTTTGGGGCAGTTTAAAGTCTCTGGGGCCAACGTCCTGACTTTC. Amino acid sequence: CARSLGQFKVSGANVLTF.

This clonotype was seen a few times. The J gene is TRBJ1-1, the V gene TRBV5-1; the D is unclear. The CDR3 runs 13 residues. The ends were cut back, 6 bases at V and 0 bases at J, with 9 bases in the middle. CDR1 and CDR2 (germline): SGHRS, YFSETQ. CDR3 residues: CASTGEMNTEAFF. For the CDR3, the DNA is TGCGCCAGCACCGGAGAGATGAACACTGAAGCTTTCTTT.

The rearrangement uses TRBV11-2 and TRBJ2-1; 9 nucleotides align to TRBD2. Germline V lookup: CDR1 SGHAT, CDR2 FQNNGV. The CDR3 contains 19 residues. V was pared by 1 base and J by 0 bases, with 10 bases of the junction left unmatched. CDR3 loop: CASSLGISGSSSSYNEQFF. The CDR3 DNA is TGTGCCAGCAGCTTAGGGATTAGCGGGAGTTCAAGCTCCTACAATGAGCAGTTCTTC.

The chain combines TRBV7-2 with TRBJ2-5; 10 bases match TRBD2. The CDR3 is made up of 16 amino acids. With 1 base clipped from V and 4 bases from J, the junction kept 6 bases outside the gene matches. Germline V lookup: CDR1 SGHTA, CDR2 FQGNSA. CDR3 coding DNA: TGTGCCAGCAGCTTAGGGGCTAGCGGGAGTCGAGAGACCCAGTACTTC. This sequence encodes CASSLGASGSRETQYF.

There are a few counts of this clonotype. This CDR3 reads CASSYLMTGTGVDNEQFF. DNA of the CDR3: TGTGCCAGCAGTTACTTGATGACCGGGACAGGGGTCGACAATGAGCAGTTCTTC. The chain employs TRBV6-2 or TRBV6-3 and TRBJ2-1; 10 bases line up with TRBD1. Germline V gene data show CDR1 as MNHEY and CDR2 as SVGEGT. The CDR3 sequence is 18 residues long. V lost 1 base, J lost 5 bases, and 11 bases stayed unmatched.

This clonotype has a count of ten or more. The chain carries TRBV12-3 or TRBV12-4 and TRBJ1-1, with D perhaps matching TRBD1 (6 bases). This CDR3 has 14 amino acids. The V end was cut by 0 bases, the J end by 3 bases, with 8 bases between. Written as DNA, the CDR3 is TGTGCCAGCAGTTTAGCCACAGGGTACACTGAAGCTTTCTTT. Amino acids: CASSLATGYTEAFF.

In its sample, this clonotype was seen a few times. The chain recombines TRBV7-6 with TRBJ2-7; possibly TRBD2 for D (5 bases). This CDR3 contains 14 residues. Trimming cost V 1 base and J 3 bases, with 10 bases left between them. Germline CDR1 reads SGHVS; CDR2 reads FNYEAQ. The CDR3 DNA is TGTGCCAGCAGCTTAGGCGGGTCTTTCTACGAGCAGTACTTC. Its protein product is CASSLGGSFYEQYF.

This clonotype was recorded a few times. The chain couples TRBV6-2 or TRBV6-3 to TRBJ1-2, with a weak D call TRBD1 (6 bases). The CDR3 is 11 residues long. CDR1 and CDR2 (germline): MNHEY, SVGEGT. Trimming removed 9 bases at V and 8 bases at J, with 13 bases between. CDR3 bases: TGTGCCAGTACCACAGGGAGCGGCTACACCTTC. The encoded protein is CASTTGSGYTF.

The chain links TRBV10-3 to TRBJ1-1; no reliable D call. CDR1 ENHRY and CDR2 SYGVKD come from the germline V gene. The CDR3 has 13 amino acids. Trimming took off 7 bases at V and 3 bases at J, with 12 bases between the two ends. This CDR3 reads CAIIQDGDTEAFF. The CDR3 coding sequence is TGTGCCATCATTCAAGACGGGGACACTGAAGCTTTCTTT.

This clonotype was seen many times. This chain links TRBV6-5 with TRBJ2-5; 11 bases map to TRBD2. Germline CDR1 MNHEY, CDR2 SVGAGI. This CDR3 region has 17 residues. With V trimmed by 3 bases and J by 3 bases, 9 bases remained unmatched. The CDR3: CASSYSETSGVEETQYF. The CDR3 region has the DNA TGTGCCAGCAGTTATTCGGAGACTAGCGGGGTAGAAGAGACCCAGTACTTC.

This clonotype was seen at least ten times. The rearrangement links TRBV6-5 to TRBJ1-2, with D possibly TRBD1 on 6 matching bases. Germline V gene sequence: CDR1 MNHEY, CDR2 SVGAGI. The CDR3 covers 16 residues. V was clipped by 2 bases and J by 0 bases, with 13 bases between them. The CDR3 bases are TGTGCCAGCAGTTACCCGGGGGCAGAAGCTAACTATGGCTACACCTTC. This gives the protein CASSYPGAEANYGYTF.

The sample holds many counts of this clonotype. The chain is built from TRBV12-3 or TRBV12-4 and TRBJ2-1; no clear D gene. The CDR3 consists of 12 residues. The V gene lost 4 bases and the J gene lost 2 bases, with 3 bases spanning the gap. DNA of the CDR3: TGTGCCAGCAGTTCTACCTACAATGAGCAGTTCTTC. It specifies CASSSTYNEQFF.

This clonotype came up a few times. CDR3 in amino acids: CASSLGTGRGAFF. The CDR3 DNA is TGTGCCAGCAGCCTCGGGACAGGACGAGGAGCTTTCTTT. The chain has TRBV6-1 and TRBJ1-1; 8 bases are shared with TRBD1. The V gene end was trimmed by 6 bases and the J gene end by 10 bases; junction bases not matched to a gene: 10. The CDR3 contains 13 residues. From germline, CDR1 is MNHNS and CDR2 SASEGT.

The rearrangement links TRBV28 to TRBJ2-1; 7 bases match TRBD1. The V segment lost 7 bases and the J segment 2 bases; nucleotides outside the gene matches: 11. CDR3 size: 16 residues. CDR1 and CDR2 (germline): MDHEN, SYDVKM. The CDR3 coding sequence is TGTGCCAGCAATTCGAACCGGGACAGAGCCTACAATGAGCAGTTCTTC. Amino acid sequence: CASNSNRDRAYNEQFF.

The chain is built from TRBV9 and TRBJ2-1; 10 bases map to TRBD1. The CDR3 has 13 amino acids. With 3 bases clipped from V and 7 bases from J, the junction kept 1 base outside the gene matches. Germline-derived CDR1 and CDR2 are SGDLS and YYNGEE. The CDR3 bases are TGTGCCAGCAGCGGGACAGGGGGGAATGAGCAGTTCTTC. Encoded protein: CASSGTGGNEQFF.

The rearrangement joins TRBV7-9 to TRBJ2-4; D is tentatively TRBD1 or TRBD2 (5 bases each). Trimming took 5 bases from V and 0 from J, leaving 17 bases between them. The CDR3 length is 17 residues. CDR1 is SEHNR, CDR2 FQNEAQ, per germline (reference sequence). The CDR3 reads CASSPEWDGLAKNIQYF. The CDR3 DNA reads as TGTGCCAGCAGCCCCGAGTGGGACGGATTAGCCAAAAACATTCAGTACTTC.